Following are 28 T cell receptor beta chains from one sample sequenced in a study of blood T cell repertoires in COVID-19. Profiled with immunoSEQ multiplex PCR; TCRdb holds only in-frame clones, not every one. The sample has about 250,000 clones, approximately 85% seen once. Sequencing input: PBMCs or T cells enriched from blood (not recorded which). Every receptor here comes from a woman in her 50s with acute COVID-19.

The V call is TRBV3-1 (or the pseudogene TRBV3-2), the J call TRBJ1-2; 8 bases line up with TRBD1. The J segment lost 1 base and the V segment lost 3 bases, leaving 4 bases of the junction unmatched. The CDR3 contains 15 residues. Germline V gene lookup returns CDR1 LGHDT and CDR2 YNNKEL (reference sequence). CDR3 protein: CASSHTGGGNYGYTF. The CDR3, as DNA: TGTGCCAGCAGCCATACAGGGGGAGGTAACTATGGCTACACCTTC.

This chain uses TRBV5-4 with TRBJ1-6, with D unclear. Germline V gene lookup returns CDR1 SGHNT and CDR2 YYREEE (reference sequence). Trimming cost V 0 bases and J 4 bases, with 5 bases left between them. This CDR3 spans 14 amino acids. The chain's CDR3 is CASSLAEYNSPLHF. The CDR3 DNA reads as TGTGCCAGCAGCTTGGCGGAGTATAATTCACCCCTCCACTTT.

Here the CDR3 DNA reads TGCAGCGTTGCTGGACAGGGATTAGGTCAGCCCCAGCATTTT. Its translation is CSVAGQGLGQPQHF. V and J are TRBV29-1 and TRBJ1-5; 8 nucleotides align to TRBD1. The trim removed 4 bases at V and 6 bases at J, leaving 8 bases unmatched. Germline values: CDR1 SQVTM, CDR2 ANQGSEA. The CDR3 loop spans 14 amino acids.

The J gene is TRBJ1-2, the V gene TRBV6-2 or TRBV6-3, with D possibly TRBD1 on 5 matching bases. The germline CDR1 and CDR2 sequences are MNHEY and SVGEGT. The CDR3 runs to 16 residues. Trimming removed 6 bases at V and 0 bases at J, with 17 bases between. CDR3 sequence (DNA): TGTGCCAGCAGCAGACCCCGGGGGAGTACTAACTATGGCTACACCTTC. The encoded protein is CASSRPRGSTNYGYTF.

V and J are TRBV5-1 and TRBJ1-1; 10 bases match TRBD1. The CDR3 has 14 amino acids. V lost 4 bases, J lost 5 bases, and 5 bases stayed unmatched. Germline assignment: CDR1 SGHRS and CDR2 YFSETQ. Here the CDR3 reads CASSPGQGYTEAFF. The CDR3 region has the DNA TGCGCCAGCAGCCCGGGACAGGGGTATACTGAAGCTTTCTTT.

This rearrangement joins TRBV10-2 to TRBJ2-1; 10 bases are shared with TRBD2. Germline V gene data show CDR1 as WSHSY and CDR2 as SAAADI. The CDR3 runs to 17 residues. Unmatched junction bases numbered 9, after V lost 7 bases and J lost 0 bases. For the CDR3, the DNA is TGCGCCAGCAATCTAGGAGCTAGCGGGGGCTCCTACAATGAGCAGTTCTTC. Translation: CASNLGASGGSYNEQFF.

The chain has TRBV18 and TRBJ1-1, with 11 bases aligning to TRBD1. The V and J ends lost 2 bases and 5 bases, in that order; junction bases with no gene match: 7. CDR3 length: 16 residues. Per the germline V gene, CDR1 is KGHSH and CDR2 is LQKENI. The CDR3 DNA is TGTGCCAGCTCACCATCCGGACAGGGGGCTGGTACTGAAGCTTTCTTT. Translated: CASSPSGQGAGTEAFF.

V usage is TRBV12-5 and J usage is TRBJ2-1, with 9 bases aligning to TRBD2. Germline CDR1 and CDR2: LGHNT and FRNRAP. The ends lost 0 bases at V and 4 bases at J; junction bases unmatched: 7. This CDR3 contains 17 residues. The CDR3, as DNA: TGTGCTAGTGGTTTGGTGGTACTAGCGGGTTCTTACAATGAGCAGTTCTTC. It encodes CASGLVVLAGSYNEQFF.

J is TRBJ2-1 and V is TRBV7-2; D perhaps matches TRBD1 (5 bases). CDR1 SGHTA and CDR2 FQGNSA come from the germline V gene. This CDR3 has 13 residues. Between the trimmed V and J ends, which lost 3 bases and 5 bases, there was a span of 8 bases. CDR3 DNA sequence: TGTGCCAGCAGCTTTAGGGGAAACAATGAGCAGTTCTTC. As protein: CASSFRGNNEQFF.

This chain joins TRBV19 and TRBJ1-2; no reliable D call. The CDR3 runs to 16 residues. The V end was cut by 4 bases, the J end by 0 bases, with 15 bases between. The V gene's germline CDR1 is LNHDA and CDR2 SQIVND (reference sequence). The CDR3, as DNA: TGTGCCAGTAGTAATGACTTCACTGGAGCTAACTATGGCTACACCTTC. Translation gives CASSNDFTGANYGYTF.

As regards this clone: The same CDR3 can be traced to other DNA sequences in this sample. The chain joins TRBV19 to TRBJ1-1; tentative D call: TRBD1 (6 bases). Germline V gene data show CDR1 as LNHDA and CDR2 as SQIVND (reference sequence). V lost 7 bases and J 0 bases, leaving 12 bases between the germline ends. This CDR3 has 14 residues. CDR3 coding DNA: TGTGCCAGTACCACACAGGGAATGAACACTGAAGCTTTCTTT. Translating gives CASTTQGMNTEAFF.

V usage is TRBV7-2 and J usage is TRBJ2-3, with 10 positions matching TRBD2. CDR1 and CDR2 from the germline V gene are SGHTA and FQGNSA. J was trimmed by 4 bases and V by 1 base; bases with no gene match: 8. This CDR3 contains 17 residues. CDR3 nucleotides: TGTGCCAGCAGCTTAGATTTGAGGAGCGGGGGGGCAGATACGCAGTATTTT. Protein sequence: CASSLDLRSGGADTQYF.

J is TRBJ2-5 and V is TRBV27; possible D gene TRBD2, 6 bases. The CDR3 has 17 residues. Trimming left V 4 bases short and J 5 bases short, with 23 bases between. Germline V gene sequence: CDR1 MNHEY, CDR2 SMNVEV (reference sequence). CDR3 region: CASSSMGVGGNRETQYF. The DNA for the CDR3 is TGTGCCAGCAGTTCTATGGGGGTTGGGGGGAACCGGGAGACCCAGTACTTC.

Remarks on this clone: At one boundary the junction diverges from the germline segment, which might be a read error. The chain recombines TRBV11-3 with TRBJ2-3; TRBD2 agrees at 8 bases. Germline CDR1 SGHNT, CDR2 YENEEA. The CDR3 sequence is 14 residues long. The CDR3 region has the DNA TGTGCCAGCAGCCCAAGCGGGGGCACATATACGCAGTATTTT. As protein: CASSPSGGTYTQYF.

The J gene is TRBJ2-5, the V gene TRBV5-4; 7 bases agree with TRBD1. From germline, CDR1 is SGHNT and CDR2 YYREEE (reference sequence). Trimming took 3 bases from V and 5 from J; bases not matched to a gene: 10. This CDR3 contains 15 residues. The CDR3 region is CASSYGTAMGETQYF. Written as DNA, the CDR3 is TGTGCCAGCAGCTACGGGACAGCGATGGGGGAGACCCAGTACTTC.

The chain recombines TRBV10-3 with TRBJ2-6; 10 bases map to TRBD1. The ends lost 5 bases at V and 4 bases at J; junction bases unmatched: 5. Germline CDR1 is ENHRY and CDR2 is SYGVKD. The CDR3 covers 16 residues. As DNA, the CDR3 is TGTGCCATCAGTCCCGGGACAGGGGCCGGGGCCAACGTCCTGACTTTC. Protein product: CAISPGTGAGANVLTF.

V gene TRBV19 combines with J gene TRBJ2-7; 7 bases agree with TRBD2. There are 14 residues in the CDR3. Germline-derived CDR1 and CDR2 are LNHDA and SQIVND (reference sequence). Losses at the gene ends were 5 bases for V and 2 bases for J; bases not matched to a gene: 6. CDR3 residues: CASSQPGTTYEQYF. CDR3 sequence (DNA): TGTGCCAGTAGTCAACCCGGGACTACCTACGAGCAGTACTTC. Using reference TRBV19 and TRBJ2-7 for the parts outside the CDR3, the full variable domain is DGGITQSPKYLFRKEGQNVTLSCEQNLNHDAMYWYRQDPGQGLRLIYYSQIVNDFQKGDIAEGYSVSREKKESFPLTVTSAQKNPTAFYLCASSQPGTTYEQYFGPGTRLTVT.

The V gene is TRBV4-3, the J gene TRBJ2-1; the D is unclear. The V end lost 5 bases, the J end lost 0 bases, and 8 bases lay between the germline ends. This CDR3 is 14 amino acids long. CDR1 is LGHNA and CDR2 is YSLEER in the germline V gene. CDR3 coding DNA: TGCGCCAGCAGCGAGTCTAGCTCCTACAATGAGCAGTTCTTC. Amino acid sequence: CASSESSSYNEQFF.

V and J are TRBV29-1 and TRBJ1-2; D unclear. V was shortened by 0 bases and J by 1 base, with 6 bases between the two germline ends. Germline values: CDR1 SQVTM, CDR2 ANQGSEA. The CDR3 has 13 amino acids. DNA for the CDR3: TGCAGCGTTGAAGATCAGCGTAACTATGGCTACACCTTC. Amino acids: CSVEDQRNYGYTF. Variable domain in full (rest from reference TRBV29-1 and TRBJ1-2): SAVISQKPSRDICQRGTSLTIQCQVDSQVTMMFWYRQQPGQSLTLIATANQGSEATYESGFVIDKFPISRPNLTFSTLTVSNMSPEDSSIYLCSVEDQRNYGYTFGSGTRLTVV.

The chain recombines TRBV10-3 with TRBJ2-1; 11 bases are a match to TRBD2. This CDR3 has 17 amino acids. CDR1 is ENHRY, CDR2 SYGVKD, per germline. The ends lost 2 bases at V and 3 bases at J; junction bases unmatched: 6. CDR3 bases: TGTGCCATCAGTGAGAGTGTGCTAGCGGGGGGCTACAATGAGCAGTTCTTC. Protein product: CAISESVLAGGYNEQFF.

The rearrangement uses TRBV5-1 and TRBJ1-1; 7 bases line up with TRBD1. This CDR3 is built from 14 residues. The V gene end was trimmed by 7 bases and the J gene end by 1 base; junction bases not matched to a gene: 7. Germline V lookup: CDR1 SGHRS, CDR2 YFSETQ. The CDR3 sequence is CASSSQGKNTEAFF. The CDR3 DNA reads TGCGCCAGCTCTTCACAGGGGAAGAACACTGAAGCTTTCTTT.

The chain combines TRBV2 with TRBJ2-5, with 8 nucleotides matching TRBD2. The length of the CDR3 is 13 residues. Germline trimming cut 6 bases from V and 4 bases from J; bases unmatched to any gene: 4. Germline CDR1 reads SNHLY; CDR2 reads FYNNEI. CDR3 amino acids: CASRLAALETQYF. The DNA for the CDR3 is TGTGCCAGCAGACTAGCGGCGCTAGAGACCCAGTACTTC.

This clone was detected a few times. In DNA form, the CDR3 reads TGCAGTGCTAGTCCCCGGACAGGGTTTTCGGGCAATCAGCCCCAGCATTTT. It encodes CSASPRTGFSGNQPQHF. The gene calls are TRBV20-1 and TRBJ1-5; 8 bases align to TRBD1. V dropped 3 bases and J dropped 2; count of bases not matched to a gene: 12. CDR3 length equals 17 residues. CDR1 is DFQATT, CDR2 SNEGSKA, per germline (reference sequence).

V gene TRBV20-1 combines with J gene TRBJ2-7; D is unresolved. Trimming cost V 3 bases and J 2 bases, with 11 bases left between them. Germline V CDR1 and CDR2: DFQATT, SNEGSKA (reference sequence). This CDR3 has 13 residues. CDR3 in DNA: TGCAGTGCTAGTCGGGTAGCTACCTACGAGCAGTACTTC. Translated: CSASRVATYEQYF.

The rearrangement uses TRBV19 and TRBJ2-2, with TRBD2 matching over 14 bases. J was trimmed by 3 bases and V by 5 bases; bases with no gene match: 5. Germline-derived CDR1 and CDR2 are LNHDA and SQIVND (reference sequence). The CDR3 is made up of 17 amino acids. The chain's CDR3 is CASSPGTSGGYTGELFF. The DNA for the CDR3 is TGTGCCAGTAGTCCGGGGACTAGCGGGGGCTACACCGGGGAGCTGTTTTTT.

The rearrangement uses TRBV7-8 and TRBJ1-5; 7 positions agree with TRBD1. The CDR3 totals 15 residues. Per germline, CDR1 SGHVS and CDR2 FQNEAQ. The V and J ends lost 6 bases and 3 bases, in that order; junction bases with no gene match: 8. CDR3 amino acids: CASSPQGDFNQPQHF. The CDR3, as DNA: TGTGCCAGCAGTCCGCAGGGGGATTTCAATCAGCCCCAGCATTTT.

This clone was found once. The rearrangement uses TRBV6-2 or TRBV6-3 and TRBJ1-5, with TRBD1 as a possible D gene (5 bases). Trimming pared 2 bases from V and 0 bases from J, leaving 11 bases between. The CDR3 covers 16 residues. CDR1 is MNHEY, CDR2 SVGEGT, per germline. CDR3 nucleotides: TGTGCCAGCAGTTACGGGGCAGATTATAGCAATCAGCCCCAGCATTTT. Amino acids: CASSYGADYSNQPQHF.

The V call is TRBV24-1, the J call TRBJ2-5; 9 bases are shared with TRBD2. Germline CDR1 is KGHDR and CDR2 is SFDVKD. This CDR3 is built from 15 residues. Trimming at V came to 4 bases and at J to 2 bases, leaving 4 bases not matched to a gene. CDR3 in amino acids: CATSDGTSIQETQYF. CDR3 nucleotides: TGTGCCACCAGTGACGGGACTAGCATTCAAGAGACCCAGTACTTC.